The 24 T cell receptor beta chains reported below all come from one sample, sequenced in a study of shared clonotypes between healthy human individuals. TCRdb keeps only in-frame clones here, not all; method: immunoSEQ multiplex PCR. The sample gives around 1,900,000 clones, about 94% of which show up once; roughly 1.7% is in the top ten. Positive CCR7 selection of CD45RO-negative cells yielded the naive CD8 cells, and terminally differentiated effector memory CD45RA+ cells were excluded. The sample taken for sequencing was naive CD8+ T cells from PBMCs. The receptor source for this set is a man between 18 and 35 years old in good health. Some clones in this sample may be carry-over from other donors' samples.

The J gene is TRBJ2-2, the V gene TRBV10-3, with 8 bases aligning to TRBD1. V lost 4 bases, J lost 1 base, and 17 bases stayed unmatched. The CDR3 is 20 residues long. Per the germline V gene, CDR1 is ENHRY and CDR2 is SYGVKD. This CDR3 is CAISGAGGERTILNTGELFF. The CDR3 DNA follows: TGTGCCATCAGTGGCGCAGGGGGCGAAAGAACCATACTGAACACCGGGGAGCTGTTTTTT.

The rearrangement joins TRBV11-3 to TRBJ2-3; D not certain. The CDR3 extends over 11 amino acids. The V end lost 10 bases, the J end lost 8 bases, and 13 bases lay between the germline ends. From germline, CDR1 is SGHNT and CDR2 YENEEA. As DNA, the CDR3 is TGTGCCACCGGGTGTGTTTGTACGCAGTATTTT. As protein: CATGCVCTQYF.

This clone appeared once. The chain is built from TRBV15 and TRBJ1-1, with D uncertain. Per germline, CDR1 LNHNV and CDR2 YYDKDF (reference sequence). The CDR3 extends over 12 amino acids. V gave up 3 bases and J gave up 2 bases, with 4 bases separating them. The CDR3 DNA reads TGTGCCACCAGCAGTAGCAACACTGAAGCTTTCTTT. It codes for CATSSSNTEAFF.

The chain employs TRBV14 and TRBJ2-1; TRBD2 aligns across 11 bases. The CDR3 totals 17 residues. The V and J ends lost 1 base and 10 bases, in that order; junction bases with no gene match: 12. Germline CDR1 is SGHDN and CDR2 is FVKESK. The CDR3 DNA follows: TGTGCCAGCAGCCAAGGTTGGGGGCTAGCGGGAGGATGGGAGCAGTTCTTC. It yields the protein CASSQGWGLAGGWEQFF.

This chain connects TRBV6-5 to TRBJ2-7, with 7 bases identical to TRBD2. Germline V gives CDR1 MNHEY, CDR2 SVGAGI. The CDR3 is 15 residues long. Trimming removed 5 bases from V and 3 bases from J; junction bases left unmatched: 10. The CDR3 region is CASSPSLGEGYEQYF. The CDR3 region has the DNA TGTGCCAGCAGTCCCTCTTTGGGGGAGGGCTACGAGCAGTACTTC.

The rearrangement uses TRBV4-3 and TRBJ2-1, with D possibly being TRBD2 (6 bases). Deletions cut 5 bases from V and 2 bases from J, with 16 bases between. CDR3 length equals 16 residues. Per the germline V gene, CDR1 is LGHNA and CDR2 is YSLEER. The CDR3 loop reads CASSSHYRTTYNEQFF. CDR3 nucleotides: TGCGCCAGCAGCTCTCACTATCGGACTACCTACAATGAGCAGTTCTTC.

The gene calls are TRBV4-1 and TRBJ1-3; the match to TRBD1 covers 9 bases. Germline V gives CDR1 MGHRA, CDR2 YSYEKL. V lost 3 bases to trimming and J lost 3 bases; unmatched junction nucleotides: 12. This CDR3 region has 18 residues. CDR3 residues: CASSHKPGTGSFGNTIYF. The CDR3, as DNA: TGCGCCAGCAGCCACAAACCCGGGACAGGGAGTTTTGGAAACACCATATATTTT.

In DNA form, the CDR3 reads TGTGCCAGCAGAACCTCCCCCCGGGGGATGGGCAATCAGCCCCAGCATTTT. This gives the protein CASRTSPRGMGNQPQHF. This chain uses TRBV28 with TRBJ1-5, with D perhaps TRBD1 (5 bases). CDR1 is MDHEN, CDR2 SYDVKM, per germline. V lost 6 bases and J lost 2, with 20 bases in between. The CDR3 is made up of 17 amino acids.

V usage is TRBV7-7 and J usage is TRBJ2-5, with 12 bases lining up with TRBD2. From germline, CDR1 is SSHAT and CDR2 FNYEAQ (reference sequence). CDR3 length: 22 amino acids. V gave up 2 bases and J gave up 5 bases; unmatched junction bases: 24. The CDR3 nucleotides are TGTGCCAGCAGCTTAAGGCTCCGGCCTAGCGGGAGGGGCCCCTTATTTGAGGAGACCCAGTACTTC. This gives the protein CASSLRLRPSGRGPLFEETQYF.

This chain connects TRBV7-2 to TRBJ2-7; 13 bases match TRBD2. CDR3 size: 16 residues. V lost 5 bases, J lost 6 bases, and 10 bases stayed unmatched. Germline V lookup: CDR1 SGHTA, CDR2 FQGNSA. In DNA, the CDR3 is TGTGCCAGCAGCGAACGGACTAGCGGGGGTTTATCCGAGCAGTACTTC. It yields the protein CASSERTSGGLSEQYF.

CDR3: CASSLDRVPEAFF. The CDR3 nucleotides are TGCGCCAGCAGCTTAGACAGGGTCCCTGAAGCTTTCTTT. This chain links TRBV5-1 with TRBJ1-1, with TRBD1 identical over 7 bases. The J segment lost 6 bases and the V segment lost 2 bases, leaving 4 bases of the junction unmatched. CDR1 is SGHRS, CDR2 YFSETQ, per germline. The CDR3 contains 13 residues.

The CDR3 DNA sequence: TGTGCCAGCAGTTTATCTGACAGGGCTAACTATGGCTACACCTTC. It specifies CASSLSDRANYGYTF. The chain has TRBV27 and TRBJ1-2; 7 nucleotides agree with TRBD1. CDR3 size: 15 residues. V shed 0 bases, J shed 0 bases, and the junction held 1 base outside the gene matches. CDR1 is MNHEY, CDR2 SMNVEV, per germline (reference sequence).

This clone was observed a single time. The V call is TRBV7-8, the J call TRBJ2-7; TRBD2 agrees at 7 bases. In germline, CDR1 is SGHVS, CDR2 FQNEAQ. The CDR3 is made up of 15 amino acids. V gave up 1 base and J gave up 2 bases; unmatched junction bases: 5. The CDR3 loop is CASSLGAGRPYEQYF. The DNA for the CDR3 is TGTGCCAGCAGCTTAGGAGCGGGACGCCCCTACGAGCAGTACTTC.

The CDR3 loop is CASSLGVGTGRIDYGYTF. Here the CDR3 DNA reads TGTGCCAGCAGCTTGGGGGTTGGGACAGGGCGGATCGACTATGGCTACACCTTC. This sequence joins TRBV5-4 and TRBJ1-2; 9 bases line up with TRBD1. Germline V gene lookup returns CDR1 SGHNT and CDR2 YYREEE (reference sequence). V was pared by 0 bases and J by 3 bases, with 12 bases of the junction left unmatched. This CDR3 spans 18 amino acids.

This chain connects TRBV7-9 to TRBJ2-1; no firm D call. The CDR3 is made up of 13 amino acids. Germline values: CDR1 SEHNR, CDR2 FQNEAQ (reference sequence). The germline V and J ends were trimmed by 5 bases and 1 base, with 6 bases remaining between them. The CDR3 is CASSGLSYNEQFF. The DNA for the CDR3 is TGTGCCAGCAGCGGGCTTTCCTACAATGAGCAGTTCTTC.

The chain combines TRBV4-1 with TRBJ2-1; a possible D gene is TRBD1 (5 bases). Trimming took 2 bases from V and 7 from J, leaving 12 bases between them. CDR1 is MGHRA, CDR2 YSYEKL, per germline. There are 14 residues in the CDR3. Written as DNA, the CDR3 is TGCGCCAGCAGCCAACAGGGCCTTTTGAATGAGCAGTTCTTC. Residues: CASSQQGLLNEQFF.

This clone was observed a handful of times. This chain connects TRBV27 to TRBJ2-7, with 7 bases lining up with TRBD1. Germline CDR1 is MNHEY and CDR2 is SMNVEV (reference sequence). The V gene end was trimmed by 3 bases and the J gene end by 0 bases; junction bases not matched to a gene: 2. CDR3 length equals 14 residues. The CDR3 nucleotides read TGTGCCAGCAGTTTTACAGGGGCCTCCTACGAGCAGTACTTC. Residues: CASSFTGASYEQYF.

As DNA, the CDR3 is TGTGCCAGCAGCCTCAGCGAGGCCGGGGAGCTGTTTTTT. Its protein product is CASSLSEAGELFF. The chain is built from TRBV9 and TRBJ2-2, with D hard to call. In germline, CDR1 is SGDLS, CDR2 YYNGEE. V lost 4 bases and J 6 bases, leaving 10 bases between the germline ends. The CDR3 has 13 residues.

Concerning this clone: Other DNA sequences in this specimen translate into the identical CDR3. The chain recombines TRBV28 with TRBJ1-5; 7 nucleotides align to TRBD1. The CDR3 spans 14 residues. Looked up from germline, CDR1 is MDHEN and CDR2 is SYDVKM. With 2 bases clipped from V and 2 bases from J, the junction kept 0 bases outside the gene matches. DNA of the CDR3: TGTGCCAGCAGTTTAGGACAGGGCAATCAGCCCCAGCATTTT. This translates into CASSLGQGNQPQHF. Full variable domain (rest looked up from reference TRBV28 and TRBJ1-5): DVKVTQSSRYLVKRTGEKVFLECVQDMDHENMFWYRQDPGLGLRLIYFSYDVKMKEKGDIPEGYSVSREKKERFSLILESASTNQTSMYLCASSLGQGNQPQHFGDGTRLSIL.

With regard to this clone: At one of its ends the junction is not consistent with the germline gene, which may arise from a read error. V gene TRBV27 combines with J gene TRBJ2-7, with TRBD1 matching over 8 bases. In germline, CDR1 is MNHEY, CDR2 SMNVEV (reference sequence). The CDR3 spans 14 residues. CDR3: CASRLSHRGYEQYF. CDR3 nucleotide sequence: TGTGCCAGCAGATTATCCCACAGGGGGTACGAGCAGTACTTC.

V is TRBV7-9 and J is TRBJ2-1, with D possibly matching TRBD2 (6 bases). The germline V gene has CDR1 SEHNR and CDR2 FQNEAQ (reference sequence). The CDR3 runs to 15 residues. V was pared by 5 bases and J by 8 bases, with 19 bases between. CDR3 sequence: CASSPPGTSGHEQFF. The CDR3 nucleotides read TGTGCCAGCAGCCCCCCCGGGACCAGCGGGCATGAGCAGTTCTTC.

This rearrangement joins TRBV29-1 to TRBJ1-1; D gene unclear. The CDR3 is 11 residues long. V dropped 7 bases and J dropped 6 bases, with 12 bases sitting between them. Germline lookup yields CDR1 SQVTM and CDR2 ANQGSEA. Here the CDR3 reads CSGRPGPEAFF. CDR3 nucleotides: TGCAGCGGGAGACCAGGACCTGAAGCTTTCTTT.

This clone has just one count. This sequence joins TRBV2 and TRBJ2-3, with TRBD2 matching 8 bases. CDR1 and CDR2 (germline): SNHLY, FYNNEI. The CDR3 has 15 amino acids. With 4 bases clipped from V and 6 bases from J, the junction kept 9 bases outside the gene matches. The CDR3 DNA reads as TGTGCCAGCAGTGGAAGCGGGAGTGGTAAGGATACGCAGTATTTT. Protein: CASSGSGSGKDTQYF.

The chain is built from TRBV7-3 and TRBJ2-7, with 10 bases lining up with TRBD2. Germline CDR1 SGHTA, CDR2 FQGTGA. V shed 5 bases, J shed 7 bases, and the junction held 14 bases outside the gene matches. The CDR3 runs to 16 residues. This CDR3 is CASSQPGLAGAGEQYF. In DNA form, the CDR3 reads TGTGCCAGCAGCCAGCCGGGTCTAGCGGGAGCGGGGGAGCAGTACTTC. The complete variable domain, with remaining parts taken from reference TRBV7-3 and TRBJ2-7, reads GAGVSQTPSNKVTEKGKYVELRCDPISGHTALYWYRQSLGQGPEFLIYFQGTGAADDSGLPNDRFFAVRPEGSVSTLKIQRTERGDSAVYLCASSQPGLAGAGEQYFGPGTRLTVT.